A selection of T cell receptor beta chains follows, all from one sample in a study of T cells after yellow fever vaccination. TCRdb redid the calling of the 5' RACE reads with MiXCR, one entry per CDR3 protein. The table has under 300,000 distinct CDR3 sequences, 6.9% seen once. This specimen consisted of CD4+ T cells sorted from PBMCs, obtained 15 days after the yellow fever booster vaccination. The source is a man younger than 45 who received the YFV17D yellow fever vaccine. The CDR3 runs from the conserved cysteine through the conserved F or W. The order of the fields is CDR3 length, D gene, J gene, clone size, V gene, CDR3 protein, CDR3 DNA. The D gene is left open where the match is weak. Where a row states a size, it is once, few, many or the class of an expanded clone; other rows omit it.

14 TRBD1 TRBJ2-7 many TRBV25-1 CASSDFTGGYEQYF TGTGCCAGCAGTGACTTTACAGGGGGCTACGAGCAGTACTTC
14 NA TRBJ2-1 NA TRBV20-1 CSENGPANYNEQFF TGCAGTGAAAATGGACCAGCTAACTACAATGAGCAGTTCTTC
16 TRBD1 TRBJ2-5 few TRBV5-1 CASSPYIDRARETQYF TGCGCCAGCAGCCCCTATATCGACAGGGCGCGGGAGACCCAGTACTTC
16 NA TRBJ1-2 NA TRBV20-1 CSARDVDKGLDYGYTF TGCAGTGCTAGAGATGTCGACAAGGGATTAGACTATGGCTACACCTTC
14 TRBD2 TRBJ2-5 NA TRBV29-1 CSVEEGSAGETQYF TGCAGCGTTGAAGAGGGATCAGCGGGGGAGACCCAGTACTTC
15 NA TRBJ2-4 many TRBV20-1 CSAKASTQGKNIQYF TGCAGTGCAAAGGCCTCCACCCAGGGCAAAAACATTCAGTACTTC
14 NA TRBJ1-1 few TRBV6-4 CASSATDGNTEAFF TGTGCCAGCAGTGCCACCGACGGGAACACTGAAGCTTTCTTT
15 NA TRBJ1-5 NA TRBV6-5 CASSYSTKSNQPQHF TGTGCCAGCAGTTACTCCACAAAGAGCAATCAGCCCCAGCATTTT
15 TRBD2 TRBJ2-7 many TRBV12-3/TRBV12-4 CASSRETSGSYEQYF TGTGCCAGCAGTAGAGAAACTAGCGGGAGTTACGAGCAGTACTTC
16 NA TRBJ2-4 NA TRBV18 CASSSLTTVGNNIQYF TGTGCCAGCTCAAGTCTCACGACGGTCGGCAACAACATTCAGTACTTC
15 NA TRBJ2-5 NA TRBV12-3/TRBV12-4 CASTPRVGVSETQYF TGTGCCAGCACCCCGAGGGTCGGGGTTTCAGAGACCCAGTACTTC
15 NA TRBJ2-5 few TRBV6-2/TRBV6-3 CASSYAGTVQETQYF TGTGCCAGCAGTTATGCGGGGACCGTCCAAGAGACCCAGTACTTC
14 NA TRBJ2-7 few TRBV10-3 CAIRESGLRFEQYF TGTGCCATCAGGGAGTCGGGTCTGCGATTCGAGCAGTACTTC
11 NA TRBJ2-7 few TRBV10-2 CASGGLREQSF TGCGCCAGCGGGGGGTTACGGGAGCAGTCCTTC
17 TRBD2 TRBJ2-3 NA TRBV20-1 CSAPSRTSGRGGDTQYF TGCAGTGCTCCCTCCCGGACTAGCGGGAGGGGAGGAGATACGCAGTATTTT
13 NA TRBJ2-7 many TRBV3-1 CASSQGYSYEQYF TGTGCCAGCAGCCAAGGCTATTCCTACGAGCAGTACTTC
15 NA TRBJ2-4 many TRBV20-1 CSASGAGFDKNIQYF TGCAGTGCTAGTGGGGCAGGGTTCGACAAAAACATTCAGTACTTC
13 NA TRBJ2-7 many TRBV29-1 CSVETWDKSEQYF TGCAGCGTTGAAACTTGGGACAAAAGCGAGCAGTACTTC
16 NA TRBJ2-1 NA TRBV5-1 CASSSTGTISYNEQFF TGCGCCAGCAGCTCTACCGGGACCATCTCCTACAATGAGCAGTTCTTC
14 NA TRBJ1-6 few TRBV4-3 CASSLSGFSSPLHF TGCGCCAGCAGCCTCTCAGGCTTCTCTTCACCCCTCCACTTT
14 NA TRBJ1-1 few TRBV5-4 CASRTQVSNTEAFF TGTGCCAGCAGAACACAGGTATCCAACACTGAAGCTTTCTTT
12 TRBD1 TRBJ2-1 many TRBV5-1 CASSLVDRGFFF TGCGCCAGCAGCTTGGTTGACAGGGGTTTCTTCTTC
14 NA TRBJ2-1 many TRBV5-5 CASSLGGTANEQFF TGTGCCAGCAGCTTGGGGGGGACGGCCAATGAGCAGTTCTTC
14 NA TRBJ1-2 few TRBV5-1 CASSLSVSNYGYTF TGCGCCAGCAGCTTGTCGGTTTCTAACTATGGCTACACCTTC
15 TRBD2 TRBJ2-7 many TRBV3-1 CASSQAAGGSYEQYF TGTGCCAGCAGCCAAGCAGCGGGAGGTTCCTACGAGCAGTACTTC
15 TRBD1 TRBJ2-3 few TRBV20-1 CSVWTGGRLADTQYF TGCAGTGTCTGGACAGGGGGCAGACTAGCTGATACGCAGTATTTT
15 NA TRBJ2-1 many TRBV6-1 CARSTGPTGYNEQFF TGTGCCAGATCGACAGGACCCACGGGTTACAATGAGCAGTTCTTC
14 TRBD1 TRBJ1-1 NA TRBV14 CASSQFSGGTEAFF TGTGCCAGCAGCCAATTCTCAGGGGGCACTGAAGCTTTCTTT
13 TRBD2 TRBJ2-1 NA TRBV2 CASSVRGAVEQFF TGTGCCAGCAGTGTGCGGGGGGCAGTTGAGCAGTTCTTC
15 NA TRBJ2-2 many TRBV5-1 CASSSNRVNTGELFF TGCGCCAGCAGCTCCAACAGGGTAAACACCGGGGAGCTGTTTTTT
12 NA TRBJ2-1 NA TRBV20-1 CSAPLGLHEQFF TGCAGTGCTCCCTTGGGGCTCCATGAGCAGTTCTTC
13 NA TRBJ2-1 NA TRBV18 CASSPGSSNEQFF TGTGCCAGCTCACCAGGGAGCTCAAATGAGCAGTTCTTC
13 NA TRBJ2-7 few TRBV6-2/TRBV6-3 CASDGRPGGEQYF TGTGCCAGCGACGGTAGACCGGGCGGCGAGCAGTACTTC
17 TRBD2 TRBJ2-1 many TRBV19 CASSVGTSARPYNEQFF TGTGCCAGTAGTGTGGGGACTAGCGCACGACCCTACAATGAGCAGTTCTTC
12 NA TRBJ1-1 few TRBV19 CASSGQGTEAFF TGTGCCAGTAGCGGACAAGGCACTGAAGCTTTCTTT
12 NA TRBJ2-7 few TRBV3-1 CASSQSGYEQYF TGTGCCAGCAGCCAATCGGGCTACGAGCAGTACTTC
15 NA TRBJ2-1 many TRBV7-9 CASSLVGRAANEQFF TGTGCCAGCAGCTTAGTTGGCAGGGCGGCAAATGAGCAGTTCTTC
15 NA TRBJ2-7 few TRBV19 CASSLGAGSSYEQYF TGTGCCAGTAGTTTGGGGGCGGGAAGCTCCTACGAGCAGTACTTC
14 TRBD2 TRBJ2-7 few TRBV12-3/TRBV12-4 CASGKREGSYEQYF TGTGCCAGTGGAAAGCGGGAGGGTTCCTACGAGCAGTACTTC
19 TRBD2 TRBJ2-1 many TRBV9 CASSAPEALAGKPYNEQFF TGTGCCAGCAGCGCCCCCGAGGCCCTAGCGGGGAAACCCTACAATGAGCAGTTCTTC
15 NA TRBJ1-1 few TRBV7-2 CASSLGGSFITEAFF TGTGCCAGCAGCTTAGGGGGTAGCTTTATCACTGAAGCTTTCTTT
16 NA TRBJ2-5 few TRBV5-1 CASSLGSAGFQETQYF TGCGCCAGCAGCTTGGGTTCAGCGGGCTTTCAAGAGACCCAGTACTTC
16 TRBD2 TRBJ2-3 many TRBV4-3 CASSQDSFGRGDTQYF TGCGCCAGCAGCCAGGATTCTTTCGGGAGGGGAGATACGCAGTATTTT
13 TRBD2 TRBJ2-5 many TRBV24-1 CATSDYGGETQYF TGTGCCACCAGTGATTACGGGGGGGAGACCCAGTACTTC
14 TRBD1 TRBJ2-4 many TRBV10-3 CAISTGQGEDIQYF TGTGCCATCAGCACGGGACAGGGAGAGGACATTCAGTACTTC
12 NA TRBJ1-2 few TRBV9 CASSAQGYGYTF TGTGCCAGCAGCGCCCAGGGTTATGGCTACACCTTC
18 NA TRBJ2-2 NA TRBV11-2 CASSPRVVLAENTGELFF TGTGCCAGCAGCCCCCGGGTGGTACTAGCAGAGAACACCGGGGAGCTGTTTTTT
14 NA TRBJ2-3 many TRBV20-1 CSARDHVVLDTQYF TGCAGTGCTAGAGATCATGTAGTTTTGGATACGCAGTATTTT
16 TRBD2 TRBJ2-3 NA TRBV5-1 CASSLDRGSGADTQYF TGCGCCAGCAGCTTGGACCGCGGGAGCGGGGCAGATACGCAGTATTTT
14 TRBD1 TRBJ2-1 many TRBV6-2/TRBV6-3 CASRGQGSYNEQFF TGTGCCAGCAGAGGACAGGGCTCCTACAATGAGCAGTTCTTC
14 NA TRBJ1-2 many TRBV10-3 CAISESAGMDGYTF TGTGCCATCAGTGAGTCCGCAGGGATGGATGGCTACACCTTC
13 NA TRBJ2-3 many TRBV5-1 CASSLPYTDTQYF TGCGCCAGCAGCCTCCCTTACACAGATACGCAGTATTTT
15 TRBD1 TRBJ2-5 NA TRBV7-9 CASSSRQGSQETQYF TGTGCCAGCAGCTCGAGACAGGGAAGCCAAGAGACCCAGTACTTC
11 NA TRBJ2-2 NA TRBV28 CASSLYRELFF TGTGCCAGCAGTTTATATAGGGAGCTGTTTTTT
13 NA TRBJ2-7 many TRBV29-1 CSFTGSRSHEQYF TGCAGCTTTACCGGGTCTCGGAGCCACGAGCAGTACTTC